The clone carrying this T cell receptor beta chain was observed many times. Germline is not matched at one junction end, which may reflect a read error. The data belong to a study of blood T cells in healthy people across ages. It was with a sample-barcoded 5' primer and a J-beta primer mix that a second PCR of about 6 to 12 cycles was run. MiXCR was run by TCRdb on the 5' RACE reads, yielding one entry per CDR3 protein. The profile shows about 1.4 million distinct CDR3 sequences, roughly 60% of them singletons. From germline, CDR1 is SGHRS and CDR2 YFSETQ. The CDR3 length is 12 residues. Per sample, at least 6 micrograms of total RNA were extracted.

The chain recombines TRBV5-1 with TRBJ2-7; D remains ambiguous. The sequenced sample consisted of blood. This receptor was obtained from a man aged 18-30 years in good health. In DNA, the CDR3 is TGTGCCAGCAGCCCCGACCGGTACGAGCAGTACTTC. Its protein product is CASSPDRYEQYF.